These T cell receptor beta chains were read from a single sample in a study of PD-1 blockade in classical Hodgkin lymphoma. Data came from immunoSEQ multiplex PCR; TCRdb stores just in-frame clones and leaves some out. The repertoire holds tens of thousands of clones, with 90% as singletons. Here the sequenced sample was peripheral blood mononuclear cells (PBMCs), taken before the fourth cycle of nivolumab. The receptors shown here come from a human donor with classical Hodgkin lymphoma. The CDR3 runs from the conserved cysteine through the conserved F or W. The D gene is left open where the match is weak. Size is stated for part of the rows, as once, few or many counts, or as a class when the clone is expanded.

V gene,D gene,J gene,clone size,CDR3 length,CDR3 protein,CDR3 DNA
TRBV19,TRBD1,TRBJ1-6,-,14,CASSIGMTGEPLHF,TGTGCCAGTAGTATAGGGATGACAGGGGAACCCCTCCACTTT
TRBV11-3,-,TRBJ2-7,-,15,CASSLTRGSNDEQYF,TGTGCCAGCAGCTTAACCCGGGGGTCTAACGACGAGCAGTACTTC
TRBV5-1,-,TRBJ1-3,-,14,CASSPTGSGNTIYF,TGCGCCAGCAGCCCAACAGGGTCTGGAAACACCATATATTTT
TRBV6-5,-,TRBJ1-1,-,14,CASSYRRQSTEAFF,TGTGCCAGCAGTTACCGCCGGCAGAGCACTGAAGCTTTCTTT
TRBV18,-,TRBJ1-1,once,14,CASSQTERATEAFF,TGTGCCAGCTCACAGACAGAGAGGGCCACTGAAGCTTTCTTT
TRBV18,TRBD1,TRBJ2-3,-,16,CASSPETGDFPDTQYF,TGTGCCAGCTCACCGGAGACAGGGGATTTCCCAGATACGCAGTATTTT
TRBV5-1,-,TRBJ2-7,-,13,CASSFGSPYEQYF,TGCGCCAGCAGCTTCGGCAGTCCCTACGAGCAGTACTTC
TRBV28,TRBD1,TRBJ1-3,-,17,CASSPTGQVFSGNTIYF,TGTGCCAGCAGTCCAACGGGACAGGTGTTCTCTGGAAACACCATATATTTT
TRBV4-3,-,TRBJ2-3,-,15,CASSPSPGVTDTQYF,TGCGCCAGCAGCCCCTCTCCGGGGGTTACAGATACGCAGTATTTT
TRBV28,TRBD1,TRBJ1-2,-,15,CASIPGQGVNYGCTF,TGTGCCAGCATCCCGGGACAGGGGGTTAACTATGGCTGCACCTTC
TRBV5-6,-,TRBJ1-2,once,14,CASSFSTTGPGYTF,TGTGCCAGCAGCTTCTCAACCACAGGGCCTGGCTACACCTTC
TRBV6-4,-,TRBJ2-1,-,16,CASSPHYVQLHNEQFF,TGTGCCAGCAGCCCCCATTACGTCCAGTTACACAATGAGCAGTTCTTC
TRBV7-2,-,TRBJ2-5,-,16,CASSLVHRGGQETQYF,TGTGCCAGCAGCTTAGTGCACAGGGGGGGCCAAGAGACCCAGTACTTC
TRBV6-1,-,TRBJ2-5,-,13,CAGGQLELETQYF,TGTGCCGGCGGACAGCTCGAGTTGGAGACCCAGTACTTC
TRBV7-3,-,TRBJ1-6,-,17,CASSLGERGTYNSPLHF,TGTGCCAGCAGCTTAGGCGAGAGGGGAACCTATAATTCACCCCTCCACTTT
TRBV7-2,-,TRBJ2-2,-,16,CASSLSRTPATGELFF,TGTGCCAGCAGCTTAAGTCGGACACCCGCCACCGGGGAGCTGTTTTTT
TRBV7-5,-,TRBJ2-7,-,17,CVRSSPRVRGSPYEQYF,TGTGTCAGAAGCAGCCCCAGAGTCAGGGGAAGTCCCTACGAGCAGTACTTC
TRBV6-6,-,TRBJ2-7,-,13,CASSYSTGGEQYF,TGTGCCAGCAGTTACTCTACAGGAGGCGAGCAGTACTTC